This T cell receptor (beta chain) was found in a study of T cell clones after liver transplantation. Germline V CDR1 and CDR2: MNHEY, SVGAGI. CDR3 length: 16 residues. The V gene end was trimmed by 2 bases and the J gene end by 2 bases; junction bases not matched to a gene: 7. Profiling relied on immunoSEQ multiplex PCR, and the TCRdb table lists in-frame clones only, not all of them. The sample includes tens of thousands of clones, approximately 95% of them seen just once. This clone turned up a few times. The J gene is TRBJ2-7, the V gene TRBV6-5, with TRBD1 identical over 9 bases. Here the sequenced sample was CD8+ T cells from blood, taken around 25 months after liver transplant. This TCR came from a human patient who received a liver transplant. Some T cells could come from the graft donor. In nucleotides, the CDR3 is TGTGCCAGCAGTTACAGTACAGGGGGCGTCACCTACGAGCAGTACTTC. Residues: CASSYSTGGVTYEQYF.